This TCR beta chain appears in the sequencing data of a study of T cells in Graves' hyperthyroidism and ophthalmopathy (dated by TCRdb to the late 2010s). Concerning the study at large: Peripheral blood was collected at initial diagnosis, before any treatment. Following sampling, methimazole starting at 30 mg daily was given to hyperthyroidism patients, and high-dose intravenous methylprednisolone was given to ophthalmopathy patients. The 75 to 100 discovery patients were randomly split 7:3 into training and test sets. Prospective prediction of ophthalmopathy was tested in an independent validation cohort consisting of some 19 hyperthyroidism patients and over 15 patients who later progressed to ophthalmopathy. The study also compared thyroid tissue and blood T-cell repertoires from about 6 Graves' hyperthyroidism patients. To identify distinguishing TCR V-J signatures, a discovery cohort of 90 to 100 patients was used, comprising some 43 with Graves' ophthalmopathy and some 60 with stable Graves' hyperthyroidism. TCR Vbeta CDR3 sequencing of some 140 peripheral blood samples (fewer than 45 ophthalmopathy, 75 to 85 hyperthyroidism and about 17 progressor patients) is reported in the paper. Overall study results and their limits: No statistical method was used to set the sample size in advance, and investigators knew the group allocation. Ophthalmopathy was separated from stable hyperthyroidism by a 13 V-J signature model, with about 86% sensitivity and about 81% specificity obtained in cross-validation and 80%/75% obtained in testing. During validation, the model predicted progression to ophthalmopathy a median of approximately 6 months ahead of onset, with almost 71% sensitivity and around 72% specificity. Most expanded thyroid clonotypes (frequency above 0.001) were also detected in blood, a finding suggesting that blood repertoires may reflect thyroid immune responses.

Hyperthyroidism patients were aged 18 to 65 years and newly diagnosed, with disease duration of less than 2 months. Exclusion was applied to patients with uncontrolled infections, other autoimmune diseases, pregnancy or lactation. Diagnoses were established on the basis of clinical symptoms, serum thyroxine and TRAb, thyroid ultrasound, and orbital computed tomography. Blood from progressor patients was drawn when they were first diagnosed with hyperthyroidism, before any ophthalmopathy symptoms appeared. PBMCs were isolated from approximately 10 ml of fresh peripheral blood by Ficoll-Paque density gradient centrifugation. Progressor patients were initially diagnosed with Graves' hyperthyroidism and developed ophthalmopathy during follow-up. Total RNA was extracted using Trizol reagent, and RNA quality was assessed on an Agilent 2100 Bioanalyzer. Amplification of TCR beta CDR3 regions was carried out from RNA transcripts. A first-round RT-PCR of the TCR CDR3 used the HTBI primer set with the Qiagen OneStep RT-PCR kit. Libraries were constructed in a second round of multiplex PCR, after which size selection and purification were performed. Libraries were sequenced paired-end with 100 bp reads on an Illumina HiSeq2000. As for how the authors treated the data: SOAPnuke was used to process the raw data, throwing out any read that contained adapters or uncalled bases, had a mean Phred below 15, or lacked an exact constant-primer or identifier match. COPE v1.2.5 was used to merge high-quality paired reads, and clonotypes were defined as unique nucleotide sequences. Clonotypes were aligned to IMGT TRBV, TRBD and TRBJ reference segments using MiTCR v1.1. Only V-J combinations with frequency above 0.0001, covering roughly 99% of repertoires, were analysed. A TCS score was defined as the ratio between F50 (clonal expansion) and ExV (chaos), using BLOSUM62-based TCRdist between CDR3 peptides within each V-J. Welch's t-statistics and random forest reduced 500 to 650 V-J features to roughly 13, which were used in a naive Bayes classifier (R e1071). The public sequencing data were trimmed at Q25 with fastp and processed into clonotypes with MiXCR by TCRdb, which kept only in-frame beta chains. Entries are consolidated by CDR3 protein sequence, retaining the most common genes and DNA. TCRdb assigned the V and J calls; the authors' analysis was not used. The sample table holds around 700,000 distinct CDR3 sequences, of which around 19% were seen once. The ten largest clones take up roughly 17% of the sample.

The CDR3 measures 17 amino acids from cysteine to phenylalanine. Of all the DNA, just the CDR3 is kept, 51 bases in frame from base 1. At the junction V is shortened by 0 bases and J by 0 bases; bases outside the gene matches: 5. The germline V gene sets CDR1 to SGHRS and CDR2 to YFSETQ. About this clonotype itself: Its antigen is still unknown. The input lacks base qualities; no much larger clone sits a single base away.

The receptor comes from a woman between 45 and 65 years old with Graves' hyperthyroidism that later progressed to Graves' ophthalmopathy. Sequencing used blood. The V and J genes are TRBV5-1 and TRBJ1-5, and 8 junction bases match TRBD1. This receptor has the CDR3 CASSLGQGTYSNQPQHF. The DNA sequence is as follows: TGCGCCAGCAGCTTGGGACAGGGGACATATAGCAATCAGCCCCAGCATTTT.